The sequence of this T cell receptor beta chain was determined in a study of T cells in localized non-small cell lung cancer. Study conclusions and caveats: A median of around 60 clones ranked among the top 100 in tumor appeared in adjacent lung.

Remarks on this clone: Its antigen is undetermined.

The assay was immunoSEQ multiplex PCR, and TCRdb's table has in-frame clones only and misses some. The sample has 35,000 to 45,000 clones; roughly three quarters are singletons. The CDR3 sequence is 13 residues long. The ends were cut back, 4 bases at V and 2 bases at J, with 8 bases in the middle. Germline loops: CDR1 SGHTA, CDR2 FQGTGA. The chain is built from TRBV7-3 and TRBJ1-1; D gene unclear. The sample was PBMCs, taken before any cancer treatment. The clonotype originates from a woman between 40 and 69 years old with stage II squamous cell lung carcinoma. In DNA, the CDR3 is TGTGCCAGCAGCTCCACTGGCAACACTGAAGCTTTCTTT. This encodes CASSSTGNTEAFF.